This record looks at one TCR beta chain sequence and its context. This record comes from a study of CD8 T cells in Susac syndrome. In germline, CDR1 is LGHDT, CDR2 YNNKEL (reference sequence). V lost 1 base, J lost 4 bases, and 0 bases stayed unmatched. There are 13 residues in the CDR3. Reverse transcription of roughly 0.5 to 1 ug RNA used random hexamers. TCRdb processed the immunoSEQ multiplex PCR reads anew with MiXCR; each CDR3 protein has one entry. The sample contains 150,000 or so distinct CDR3 sequences, approximately 96% of which appear only once. The sample was CD4+ T cells from PBMCs. The sequence was obtained from a human donor in good health. The J gene is TRBJ2-5, the V gene TRBV3-1; 7 positions match TRBD2. The CDR3 DNA reads as TGTGCCAGCAGCCAAGGGACTAGAGAGACCCAGTACTTC. It is translated as CASSQGTRETQYF.